The rows below give T cell receptor beta chains drawn from one sample of a study of blood T cells in healthy people across ages. TCRdb reprocessed the 5' RACE reads with MiXCR, giving one entry per CDR3 protein. This sample has around 1,500,000 distinct CDR3 sequences; about 28% occur once, and the top ten carry more than 6%. The sample was blood. The receptor source for this set is a woman younger than 45 in good health. The CDR3 runs from the conserved cysteine through the conserved F or W. The D gene is left open where the match is weak. Only part of the rows carry a size: once, few, many, or a class if the clone is expanded.

>TRBV29-1|TRBJ1-1|many|-
CSVRRDEAFF
TGCAGCGTTAGACGGGACGAAGCTTTCTTT
>TRBV6-6|TRBJ2-1|few|TRBD2
CASSHSGGEANEQFF
TGTGCCAGCAGCCATAGCGGGGGGGAGGCCAATGAGCAGTTCTTC
>TRBV5-1|TRBJ2-5|many|TRBD2
CASSTDGTSGSGTQYF
TGCGCCAGCAGCACAGACGGGACTAGCGGTTCCGGGACCCAGTACTTC
>TRBV7-3|TRBJ2-7|-|TRBD1
CASSLARQGGQYF
TGTGCCAGCAGCTTAGCCCGACAGGGGGGGCAGTACTTC
>TRBV5-6|TRBJ1-1|few|-
CASSFGEWDTEAFF
TGTGCCAGCAGCTTCGGAGAATGGGACACTGAAGCTTTCTTT
>TRBV5-1|TRBJ2-7|-|TRBD2
CASSEGGGRYEQYF
TGCGCCAGCAGCGAGGGCGGGGGAAGGTACGAGCAGTACTTC
>TRBV18|TRBJ2-7|-|TRBD1
CASSPLIDRGYEQYF
TGTGCCAGCTCACCATTGATTGACAGGGGCTACGAGCAGTACTTC
>TRBV30|TRBJ2-7|many|TRBD2
CAWSVSGGDNEQYF
TGTGCCTGGAGTGTATCTGGGGGGGATAACGAGCAGTACTTC
>TRBV5-1|TRBJ2-1|many|-
CASSLGQFSYNEQFF
TGCGCCAGCAGCTTGGGACAGTTCTCCTACAATGAGCAGTTCTTC
>TRBV27|TRBJ1-1|few|TRBD1
CASSVRDRSNTEAFF
TGTGCCAGCAGTGTGCGGGACAGGTCGAACACTGAAGCTTTCTTT
>TRBV7-8|TRBJ1-1|-|-
CASSLVVGIGFMNTEAFF
TGTGCCAGCAGCTTAGTAGTGGGTATCGGATTTATGAACACTGAAGCTTTCTTT